This is a list of T cell receptor beta chains from one sample in a study of T-cell memory formation after mild COVID-19. TCRdb re-called the 5' RACE reads with MiXCR, one entry per CDR3 protein. Among about 300,000 distinct CDR3 sequences listed, just under 20% were seen once. Source material: PBMCs or a T cell subset sorted from them (not recorded which). All receptors come from a man aged 18 to 30 who had mild COVID-19 (a few samples of this study predate the infection). Cell type and time point are not known. CDR3s include the opening cysteine and the closing phenylalanine or tryptophan. The order of the fields is J gene, V gene, D gene, clone size, CDR3 DNA, CDR3 protein. A D gene is named only where the DNA matches it firmly. Not all rows give a size; the values are once, few, many and, for expanded clones, a class.

j_call: TRBJ2-5; v_call: TRBV20-1; d_call: -; clone_size: -; cdr3_nt: TGCAGTGCTAGAGGGGGGGCGCATGAGACCCAGTACTTC; cdr3_aa: CSARGGAHETQYF
j_call: TRBJ1-1; v_call: TRBV5-1; d_call: -; clone_size: -; cdr3_nt: TGCGCCAGCAGCCCGGAGGGGTACACTGAAGCTTTCTTT; cdr3_aa: CASSPEGYTEAFF
j_call: TRBJ2-3; v_call: TRBV12-3/TRBV12-4; d_call: -; clone_size: -; cdr3_nt: TGTGCCAGCAGTTTAGGAGGAACCATGAGGCAGTATTTT; cdr3_aa: CASSLGGTMRQYF
j_call: TRBJ2-5; v_call: TRBV12-3/TRBV12-4; d_call: -; clone_size: -; cdr3_nt: TGTGCCAGCCACATAGGCGGGGCTGAGACCCAGTACTTC; cdr3_aa: CASHIGGAETQYF
j_call: TRBJ2-1; v_call: TRBV11-2; d_call: TRBD2; clone_size: few; cdr3_nt: TGTGCCAGCAGCCCAAGGGCGGGGAGGGGCTTGAATGAGCAGTTCTTC; cdr3_aa: CASSPRAGRGLNEQFF
j_call: TRBJ1-2; v_call: TRBV7-2; d_call: TRBD1; clone_size: -; cdr3_nt: TGTGCCAGCAGCTTAGTGTCCGGGACAGGGAATGGCTACACCTTC; cdr3_aa: CASSLVSGTGNGYTF
j_call: TRBJ1-3; v_call: TRBV6-6; d_call: -; clone_size: few; cdr3_nt: TGTGCCTGCGCCGCCGACAGTGCATTCGGTGGAAACACCATATATTTT; cdr3_aa: CACAADSAFGGNTIYF
j_call: TRBJ2-1; v_call: TRBV5-1; d_call: -; clone_size: -; cdr3_nt: TGCGCCAGCAAAACTACACAGGGCTCCTACAATGAGCAGTTCTTC; cdr3_aa: CASKTTQGSYNEQFF
j_call: TRBJ1-6; v_call: TRBV12-3/TRBV12-4; d_call: -; clone_size: -; cdr3_nt: TGTGCCAGCAGAGCCAGCGTTTATAATTCACCCCTCCACTTT; cdr3_aa: CASRASVYNSPLHF
j_call: TRBJ1-1; v_call: TRBV12-3/TRBV12-4; d_call: -; clone_size: few; cdr3_nt: TGTGCCAGCACCTCTAACGAATTGAACACTGAAGCTTTCTTT; cdr3_aa: CASTSNELNTEAFF
j_call: TRBJ1-1; v_call: TRBV7-9; d_call: -; clone_size: -; cdr3_nt: TGTGCCAGCAGCTTAGCGGGCAGGCCGAACACTGAAGCTTTCTTT; cdr3_aa: CASSLAGRPNTEAFF
j_call: TRBJ2-5; v_call: TRBV6-6; d_call: -; clone_size: few; cdr3_nt: TGTGCCAGCAGTTCTATTGGAGAGACCCAGTACTTC; cdr3_aa: CASSSIGETQYF
j_call: TRBJ2-2; v_call: TRBV29-1; d_call: TRBD1; clone_size: few; cdr3_nt: TGCAGCGTTGGACAGGGTACCGGGGAGCTGTTTTTT; cdr3_aa: CSVGQGTGELFF
j_call: TRBJ2-2; v_call: TRBV4-3; d_call: -; clone_size: few; cdr3_nt: TGCGCCAGCAGCCAAGCACCTCTGGGCGGGTTGGCCGGGGAGCTGTTTTTT; cdr3_aa: CASSQAPLGGLAGELFF
j_call: TRBJ1-5; v_call: TRBV12-3/TRBV12-4; d_call: TRBD1; clone_size: -; cdr3_nt: TGTGCCAGCACCTTAGACAGGGCAGGCAATCAGCCCCAGCATTTT; cdr3_aa: CASTLDRAGNQPQHF
j_call: TRBJ2-7; v_call: TRBV3-1; d_call: TRBD2; clone_size: -; cdr3_nt: TGTGCCAGCAGCCAGGGACTAGCGGGAGTCTACGAGCAGTACTTC; cdr3_aa: CASSQGLAGVYEQYF
j_call: TRBJ1-1; v_call: TRBV20-1; d_call: TRBD1; clone_size: few; cdr3_nt: TGCAGTGCTAGATTTGAGGACAGGGGGCGGACTGAAGCTTTCTTT; cdr3_aa: CSARFEDRGRTEAFF